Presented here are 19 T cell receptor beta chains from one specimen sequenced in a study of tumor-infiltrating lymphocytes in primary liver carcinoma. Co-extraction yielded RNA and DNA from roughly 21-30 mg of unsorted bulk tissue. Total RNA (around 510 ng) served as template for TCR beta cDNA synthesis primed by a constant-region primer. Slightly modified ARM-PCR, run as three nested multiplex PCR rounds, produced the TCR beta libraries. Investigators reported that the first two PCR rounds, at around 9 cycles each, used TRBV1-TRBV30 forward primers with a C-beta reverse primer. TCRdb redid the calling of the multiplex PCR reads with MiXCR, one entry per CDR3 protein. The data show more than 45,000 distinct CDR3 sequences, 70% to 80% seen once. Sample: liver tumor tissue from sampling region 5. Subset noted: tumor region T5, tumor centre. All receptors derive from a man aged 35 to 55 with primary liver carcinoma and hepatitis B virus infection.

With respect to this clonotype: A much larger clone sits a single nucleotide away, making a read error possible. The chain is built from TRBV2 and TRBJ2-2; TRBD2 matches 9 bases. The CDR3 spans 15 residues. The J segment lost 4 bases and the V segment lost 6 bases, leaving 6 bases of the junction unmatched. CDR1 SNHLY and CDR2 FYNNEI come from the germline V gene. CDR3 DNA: TGTGCCAGCAGAGGAGTAGCGGGAGCCACCGGGGAGCTGTTTTTT. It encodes CASRGVAGATGELFF.

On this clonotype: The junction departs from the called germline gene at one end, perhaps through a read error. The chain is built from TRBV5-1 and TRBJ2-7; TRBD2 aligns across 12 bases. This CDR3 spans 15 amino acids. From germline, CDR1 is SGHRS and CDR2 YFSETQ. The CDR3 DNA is TGCACCAGCAGCCTCGTACTAGCGGGAGGTAACGAGCAGTACTTC. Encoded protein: CTSSLVLAGGNEQYF.

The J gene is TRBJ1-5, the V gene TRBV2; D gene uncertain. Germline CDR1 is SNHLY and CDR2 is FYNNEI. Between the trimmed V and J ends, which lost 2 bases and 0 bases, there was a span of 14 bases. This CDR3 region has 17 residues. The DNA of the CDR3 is TGTGCCAGCAGTGAATTTCCCGGGTCCTATAGCAATCAGCCCCAGCATTTT. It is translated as CASSEFPGSYSNQPQHF.

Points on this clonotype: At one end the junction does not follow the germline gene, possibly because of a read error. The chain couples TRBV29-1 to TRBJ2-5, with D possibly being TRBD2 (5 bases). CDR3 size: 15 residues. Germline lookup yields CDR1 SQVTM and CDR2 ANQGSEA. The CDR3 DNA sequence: TGCAGCCTTGAATCCGCGGCGGGTAGAACGGAGACCCAGCACTTC. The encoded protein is CSLESAAGRTETQHF.

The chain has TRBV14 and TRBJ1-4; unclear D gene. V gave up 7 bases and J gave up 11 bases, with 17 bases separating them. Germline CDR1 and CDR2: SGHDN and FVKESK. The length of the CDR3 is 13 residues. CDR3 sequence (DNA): TGTGCCAGCACCTACTCCTTCGAATGGAAACTGTTTTTT. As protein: CASTYSFEWKLFF.

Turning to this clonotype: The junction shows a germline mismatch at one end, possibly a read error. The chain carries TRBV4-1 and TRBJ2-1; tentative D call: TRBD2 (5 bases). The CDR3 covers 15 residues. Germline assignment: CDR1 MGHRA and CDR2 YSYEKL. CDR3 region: CASSPNTRVGNEHFF. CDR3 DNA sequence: TGCGCCAGCAGCCCGAATACGAGGGTGGGAAATGAGCATTTCTTC.

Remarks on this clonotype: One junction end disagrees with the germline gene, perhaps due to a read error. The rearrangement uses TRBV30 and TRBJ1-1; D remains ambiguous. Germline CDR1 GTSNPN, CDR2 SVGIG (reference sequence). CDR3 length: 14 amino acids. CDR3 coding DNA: TGTGCCTGGAGTGTAGGCATCTCGAAGACTGAAACTTTCTTT. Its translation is CAWSVGISKTETFF.

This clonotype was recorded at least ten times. CDR3 nucleotides: TGTGCCAGCAGCGGACTAGAAGTGAGTGGAGCCAAAAACATTCAGTACTTC. As protein: CASSGLEVSGAKNIQYF. The chain has TRBV9 and TRBJ2-4; D perhaps matches TRBD2 (6 bases). V was shortened by 3 bases and J by 0 bases, with 16 bases between the two germline ends. This CDR3 has 17 amino acids. CDR1 and CDR2 (germline): SGDLS, YYNGEE.

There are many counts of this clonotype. For the CDR3, the DNA is TGTGCCAGCAGCTTAGCGCTGGACGCCGTTTATACGCAGTATTTT. This encodes CASSLALDAVYTQYF. The chain links TRBV7-6 to TRBJ2-3, with unresolved D. Germline CDR1 SGHVS, CDR2 FNYEAQ. CDR3 length: 15 residues. The V and J ends lost 0 bases and 7 bases respectively, with 14 bases between them. The full variable domain, in which reference TRBV7-6 and TRBJ2-3 provide the parts outside the CDR3, is GAGVSQSPRYKVTKRGQDVALRCDPISGHVSLYWYRQALGQGPEFLTYFNYEAQQDKSGLPNDRFSAERPEGSISTLTIQRTEQRDSAMYRCASSLALDAVYTQYFGPGTRLTVL.

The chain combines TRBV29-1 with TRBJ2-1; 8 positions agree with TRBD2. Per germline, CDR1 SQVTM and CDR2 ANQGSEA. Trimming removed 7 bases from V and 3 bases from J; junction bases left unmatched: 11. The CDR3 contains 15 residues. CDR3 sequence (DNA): TGCAGCGCTGTACTAACGGGAGGGTTCTACAATGAGCAGTTCTTC. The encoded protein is CSAVLTGGFYNEQFF.

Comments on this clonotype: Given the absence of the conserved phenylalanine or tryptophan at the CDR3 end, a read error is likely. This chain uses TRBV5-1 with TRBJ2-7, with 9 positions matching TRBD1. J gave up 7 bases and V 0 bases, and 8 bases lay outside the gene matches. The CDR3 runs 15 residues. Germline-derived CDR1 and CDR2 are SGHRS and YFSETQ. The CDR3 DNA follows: TGCGCCAGCAGCTTGGATATCGGGACAGGGCAGGAGCAGTACATC. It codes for CASSLDIGTGQEQYI.

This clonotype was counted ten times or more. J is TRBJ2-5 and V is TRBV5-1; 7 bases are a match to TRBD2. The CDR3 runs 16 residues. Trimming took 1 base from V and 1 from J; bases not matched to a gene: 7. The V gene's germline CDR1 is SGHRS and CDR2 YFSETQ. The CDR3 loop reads CASSLSGGLRQETQYF. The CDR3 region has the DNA TGCGCCAGCAGCTTGTCGGGAGGTCTTCGCCAAGAGACCCAGTACTTC. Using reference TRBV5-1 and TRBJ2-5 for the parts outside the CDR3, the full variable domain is KAGVTQTPRYLIKTRGQQVTLSCSPISGHRSVSWYQQTPGQGLQFLFEYFSETQRNKGNFPGRFSGRQFSNSRSEMNVSTLELGDSALYLCASSLSGGLRQETQYFGPGTRLLVL.

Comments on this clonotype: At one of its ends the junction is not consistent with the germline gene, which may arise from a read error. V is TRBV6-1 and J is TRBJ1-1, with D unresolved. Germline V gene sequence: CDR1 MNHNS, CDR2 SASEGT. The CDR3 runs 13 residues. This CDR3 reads CVSKRVWNTEAFF. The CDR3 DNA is TGTGTCAGCAAAAGAGTGTGGAACACTGAAGCTTTCTTT.

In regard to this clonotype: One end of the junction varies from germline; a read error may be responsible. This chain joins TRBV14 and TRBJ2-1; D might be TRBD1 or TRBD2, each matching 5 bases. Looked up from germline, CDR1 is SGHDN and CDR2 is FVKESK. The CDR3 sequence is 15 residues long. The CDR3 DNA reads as TGTGTCAGCAGCCAGTATCGGGGCTCCTACAAAGAGCAGTTCTTT. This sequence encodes CVSSQYRGSYKEQFF.

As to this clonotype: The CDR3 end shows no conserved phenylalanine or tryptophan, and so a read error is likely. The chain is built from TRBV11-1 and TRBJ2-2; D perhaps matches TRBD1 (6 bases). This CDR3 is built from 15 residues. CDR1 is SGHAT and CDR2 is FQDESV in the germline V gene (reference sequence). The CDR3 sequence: CDSRLVQGNTGELFS. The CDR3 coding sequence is TGTGACAGCAGGTTAGTACAGGGAAATACCGGGGAGCTGTTTTCT.

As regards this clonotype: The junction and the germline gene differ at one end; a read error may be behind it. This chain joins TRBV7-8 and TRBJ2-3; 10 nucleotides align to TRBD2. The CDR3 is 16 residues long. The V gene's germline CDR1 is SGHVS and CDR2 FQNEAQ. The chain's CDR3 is CTSSCGLADDTDTQYF. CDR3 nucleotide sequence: TGTACCAGCAGCTGCGGACTAGCGGATGACACAGATACGCAGTATTTT.

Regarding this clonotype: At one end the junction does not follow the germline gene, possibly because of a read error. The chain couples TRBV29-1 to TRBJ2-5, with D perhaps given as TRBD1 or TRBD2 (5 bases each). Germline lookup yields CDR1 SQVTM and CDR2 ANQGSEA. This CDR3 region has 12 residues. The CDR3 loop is CSVANRQETRYF. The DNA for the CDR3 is TGTAGCGTTGCGAACAGGCAGGAGACCCGGTACTTC. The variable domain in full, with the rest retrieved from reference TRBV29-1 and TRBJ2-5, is SAVISQKPSRDICQRGTSLTIQCQVDSQVTMMFWYRQQPGQSLTLIATANQGSEATYESGFVIDKFPISRPNLTFSTLTVSNMSPEDSSIYLCSVANRQETRYFGPGTRLLVL.

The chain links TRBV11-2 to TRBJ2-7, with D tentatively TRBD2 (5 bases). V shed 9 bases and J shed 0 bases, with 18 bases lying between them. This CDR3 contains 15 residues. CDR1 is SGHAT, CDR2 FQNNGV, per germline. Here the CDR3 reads CASSLDHGVSYEQYF. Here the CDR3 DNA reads TGTGCCAGTAGTTTAGATCACGGGGTCTCCTACGAGCAGTACTTC. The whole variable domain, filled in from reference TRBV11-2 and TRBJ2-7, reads EAGVAQSPRYKIIEKRQSVAFWCNPISGHATLYWYQQILGQGPKLLIQFQNNGVVDDSQLPKDRFSAERLKGVDSTLKIQPAKLEDSAVYLCASSLDHGVSYEQYFGPGTRLTVT.

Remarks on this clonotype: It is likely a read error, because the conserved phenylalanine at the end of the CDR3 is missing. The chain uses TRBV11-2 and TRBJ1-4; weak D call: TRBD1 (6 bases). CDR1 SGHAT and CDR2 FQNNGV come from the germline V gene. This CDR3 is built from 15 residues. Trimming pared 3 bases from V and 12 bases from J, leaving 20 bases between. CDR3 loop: CASSLLTGRSEELFS. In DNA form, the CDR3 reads TGTGCCAGCAGCTTGCTGACAGGCCGTAGCGAAGAACTGTTTTCT.